This passage covers 21 T cell receptor beta chains from one sample sequenced in a study of cytomegalovirus exposure and HLA in healthy donors. Primers included in the PCR were 60 Vbeta and 13 Jbeta primers. Generated by immunoSEQ multiplex PCR, the TCRdb table keeps only in-frame clones and is missing some. Its table records 220,000 or so clones. Sequences were obtained from PBMCs. The source is a girl aged 2-10 years in good health and CMV-seropositive.

This rearrangement joins TRBV4-1 to TRBJ2-1; possible D gene TRBD2, 6 bases. This CDR3 has 12 amino acids. Trimming shortened V by 2 bases and J by 9 bases, and 8 bases separated the two germline ends. Germline CDR1 reads MGHRA; CDR2 reads YSYEKL. The chain's CDR3 is CASSQIGGEQFF. For the CDR3, the DNA is TGCGCCAGCAGCCAAATCGGGGGTGAGCAGTTCTTC.

The chain joins TRBV5-4 to TRBJ1-3; D may be TRBD1 (6 bases). The CDR3 totals 15 residues. Between the trimmed V and J ends, which lost 4 bases and 0 bases, there was a span of 11 bases. CDR1 and CDR2 (germline): SGHNT, YYREEE (reference sequence). The CDR3 DNA is TGTGCCAGCAGCCTTGGACAGAGCTCTGGAAACACCATATATTTT. Residues: CASSLGQSSGNTIYF. The whole variable domain, remainder taken from reference TRBV5-4 and TRBJ1-3, is ETGVTQSPTHLIKTRGQQVTLRCSSQSGHNTVSWYQQALGQGPQFIFQYYREEENGRGNFPPRFSGLQFPNYSSELNVNALELDDSALYLCASSLGQSSGNTIYFGEGSWLTVV.

This chain links TRBV7-2 with TRBJ1-2, with D possibly TRBD1 on 5 matching bases. Trimming took off 11 bases at V and 4 bases at J, with 17 bases between the two ends. Looked up from germline, CDR1 is SGHTA and CDR2 is FQGNSA. The CDR3 is 13 amino acids. Here the CDR3 DNA reads TGTGCCGCCCGGGGGGATGGTCTCTATGGCTACACCTTC. Translation: CAARGDGLYGYTF.

The rearrangement uses TRBV5-1 and TRBJ2-5; TRBD2 matches at 12 bases. Matching the DNA end better, TRBJ2-7 makes the J call doubtful. Per germline, CDR1 SGHRS and CDR2 YFSETQ. CDR3 length: 17 amino acids. Here the CDR3 DNA reads TGCGCCAGCAGCTTCGGACTAGCGGGAAGAGGAGGCTACGAGCAGTACTTC. Translation: CASSFGLAGRGGYEQYF.

The genes are TRBV18 and TRBJ2-2; D possibly corresponds to TRBD2 (6 bases). Germline V gene data show CDR1 as KGHSH and CDR2 as LQKENI. The ends were cut back, 4 bases at V and 5 bases at J, with 8 bases in the middle. The length of the CDR3 is 13 residues. The CDR3 DNA reads as TGTGCCAGCTCACGGGACTTTACCGGGGAGCTGTTTTTT. Translation: CASSRDFTGELFF.

The CDR3 reads CASSNSGASYNEQFF. DNA for the CDR3: TGTGCCAGCAGCAATAGCGGGGCCTCCTACAATGAGCAGTTCTTC. This chain uses TRBV27 with TRBJ2-1; the match to TRBD2 covers 8 bases. This CDR3 is 15 amino acids long. Germline assignment: CDR1 MNHEY and CDR2 SMNVEV (reference sequence). The V gene end was trimmed by 6 bases and the J gene end by 0 bases; junction bases not matched to a gene: 4.

The genes are TRBV5-4 and TRBJ2-7; a weak D match, TRBD2 (6 bases). Trimming removed 4 bases at V and 6 bases at J, with 11 bases between. CDR3 length equals 12 residues. Germline loops: CDR1 SGHNT, CDR2 YYREEE (reference sequence). CDR3 coding DNA: TGTGCCAGCAGCCCGCTGGGGGGCGAGCAGTACTTC. Translated: CASSPLGGEQYF.

This chain joins TRBV28 and TRBJ2-5; no clear D. The CDR3 is 15 residues long. Germline V gene sequence: CDR1 MDHEN, CDR2 SYDVKM. V shed 2 bases and J shed 1 base, with 11 bases lying between them. CDR3 nucleotide sequence: TGTGCCAGCAGTTTACGCAGGCCCTCCCAAGAGACCCAGTACTTC. Amino acids: CASSLRRPSQETQYF.

V gene TRBV5-1 combines with J gene TRBJ2-7; 8 bases agree with TRBD2. Trimming took 0 bases from V and 0 from J; bases not matched to a gene: 5. Germline CDR1 SGHRS, CDR2 YFSETQ. This CDR3 has 16 residues. The CDR3 region has the DNA TGCGCCAGCAGCTTGGGCTCGGGAGGGAGCTCCTACGAGCAGTACTTC. The encoded protein is CASSLGSGGSSYEQYF.

The gene calls are TRBV4-1 and TRBJ2-3; perhaps TRBD1 as D (6 bases). V was shortened by 4 bases and J by 1 base, with 6 bases between the two germline ends. This CDR3 is 13 amino acids long. Germline V gene sequence: CDR1 MGHRA, CDR2 YSYEKL. In nucleotides, the CDR3 is TGCGCCAGCAGCCGACAGGGCACAGATACGCAGTATTTT. It yields the protein CASSRQGTDTQYF.

The chain links TRBV6-5 to TRBJ2-5, with D possibly matching TRBD1 (5 bases). The CDR3 is 15 residues long. With 0 bases removed from V and 5 bases from J, the gap between germline ends came to 13 bases. The germline V gene encodes CDR1 MNHEY and CDR2 SVGAGI. CDR3 DNA: TGTGCCAGCAGTTACTCGTCTGTGGGGCGGGAGACCCAGTACTTC. Translating it yields CASSYSSVGRETQYF.

The chain joins TRBV10-1 to TRBJ2-7; 10 bases agree with TRBD2. This CDR3 region has 14 residues. Germline-derived CDR1 and CDR2 are WNHNN and SYGVQD (reference sequence). V shed 4 bases and J 5 bases; nucleotides not matched to a gene: 5. This chain's CDR3 is CASSGSLAGDEQYF. CDR3 DNA: TGCGCCAGCAGTGGGTCCCTAGCGGGAGACGAGCAGTACTTC.

V gene TRBV10-3 combines with J gene TRBJ1-4; 7 bases are shared with TRBD1. Trimming cost V 3 bases and J 6 bases; bases outside gene matches: 7. The germline gives CDR1 ENHRY, CDR2 SYGVKD. There are 15 residues in the CDR3. CDR3 residues: CAISDGQAGDEKLFF. The CDR3 bases are TGTGCCATCAGTGACGGACAGGCGGGTGATGAAAAACTGTTTTTT.

The V gene is TRBV5-1, the J gene TRBJ2-1; TRBD2 agrees at 7 bases. Losses at the gene ends were 4 bases for V and 0 bases for J; bases not matched to a gene: 7. The CDR3 runs to 16 residues. CDR1 SGHRS and CDR2 YFSETQ come from the germline V gene. The CDR3 protein is CASSVTGGSSYNEQFF. The CDR3 nucleotides read TGCGCCAGCAGCGTGACGGGGGGTAGCTCCTACAATGAGCAGTTCTTC. The full variable domain, with the rest looked up from reference TRBV5-1 and TRBJ2-1, is KAGVTQTPRYLIKTRGQQVTLSCSPISGHRSVSWYQQTPGQGLQFLFEYFSETQRNKGNFPGRFSGRQFSNSRSEMNVSTLELGDSALYLCASSVTGGSSYNEQFFGPGTRLTVL.

The chain joins TRBV7-2 to TRBJ1-2; 10 bases fit TRBD1. Germline CDR1 SGHTA, CDR2 FQGNSA. This CDR3 region has 15 residues. With V trimmed by 3 bases and J by 3 bases, 4 bases remained unmatched. The CDR3 DNA is TGTGCCAGCAGCTTCGGACAGGGGGGGGACTATGGCTACACCTTC. Amino acids: CASSFGQGGDYGYTF.

CDR3 sequence: CASSPLSGAEETQYF. In DNA form, the CDR3 reads TGCGCCAGCAGCCCACTTAGCGGAGCTGAAGAGACCCAGTACTTC. The J gene is TRBJ2-5, the V gene TRBV5-1; the D gene is possibly TRBD2 (6 bases). CDR3 size: 15 residues. Trimming took 4 bases from V and 3 from J, leaving 16 bases between them. Per germline, CDR1 SGHRS and CDR2 YFSETQ.

This chain links TRBV9 with TRBJ2-2; 10 positions match TRBD2. Germline loops: CDR1 SGDLS, CDR2 YYNGEE. V lost 0 bases, J lost 5 bases, and 13 bases stayed unmatched. The CDR3 is 19 residues long. DNA for the CDR3: TGTGCCAGCAGCGTAGAGTTGGCTAGCGGGAGCCGTGGAACCGGGGAGCTGTTTTTT. Encoded protein: CASSVELASGSRGTGELFF.

The CDR3 reads CASGPRVWHEKLFF. CDR3 nucleotide sequence: TGTGCCAGCGGGCCCAGGGTCTGGCATGAAAAACTGTTTTTT. The V and J genes are TRBV28 and TRBJ1-4, with D possibly matching TRBD1 (5 bases). The germline CDR1 and CDR2 sequences are MDHEN and SYDVKM. V gave up 8 bases and J gave up 6 bases, with 16 bases separating them. The CDR3 spans 14 residues. Combining the CDR3 with reference TRBV28 and TRBJ1-4 gives the whole variable domain DVKVTQSSRYLVKRTGEKVFLECVQDMDHENMFWYRQDPGLGLRLIYFSYDVKMKEKGDIPEGYSVSREKKERFSLILESASTNQTSMYLCASGPRVWHEKLFFGSGTQLSVL.

J is TRBJ1-1 and V is TRBV18; D not resolved. Per the germline V gene, CDR1 is KGHSH and CDR2 is LQKENI. The CDR3 is made up of 14 amino acids. Trimming took 3 bases from V and 1 from J, leaving 9 bases between them. The CDR3 DNA follows: TGTGCCAGCTCACCCCCCCAGGAGAACACTGAAGCTTTCTTT. Translation: CASSPPQENTEAFF.

The chain uses TRBV5-4 and TRBJ1-1, with D tentatively TRBD1 (5 bases). From germline, CDR1 is SGHNT and CDR2 YYREEE (reference sequence). V was shortened by 3 bases and J by 1 base, with 13 bases between the two germline ends. The length of the CDR3 is 15 residues. CDR3 loop: CASSSGGTANTEAFF. CDR3 nucleotide sequence: TGTGCCAGCAGCTCCGGAGGGACGGCGAACACTGAAGCTTTCTTT.

This chain joins TRBV19 and TRBJ2-2; D gene unclear. Germline CDR1 and CDR2: LNHDA and SQIVND (reference sequence). The V gene lost 5 bases and the J gene lost 5 bases, with 3 bases spanning the gap. The CDR3 is made up of 11 amino acids. CDR3 residues: CASSETGELFF. The CDR3 DNA is TGTGCCAGTAGTGAGACCGGGGAGCTGTTTTTT.